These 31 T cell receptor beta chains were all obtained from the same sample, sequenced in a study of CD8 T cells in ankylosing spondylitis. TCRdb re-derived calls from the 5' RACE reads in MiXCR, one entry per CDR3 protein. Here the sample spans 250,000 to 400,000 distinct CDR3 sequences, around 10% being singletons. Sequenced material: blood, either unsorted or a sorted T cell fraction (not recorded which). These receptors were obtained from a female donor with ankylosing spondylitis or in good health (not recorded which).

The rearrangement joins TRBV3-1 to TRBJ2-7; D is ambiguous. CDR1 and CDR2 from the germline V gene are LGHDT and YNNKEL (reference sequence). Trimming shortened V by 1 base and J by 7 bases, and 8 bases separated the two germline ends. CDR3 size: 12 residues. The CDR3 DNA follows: TGTGCCAGCAGCCAAGGCCTCGGGGAGCAGTACTTC. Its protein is CASSQGLGEQYF.

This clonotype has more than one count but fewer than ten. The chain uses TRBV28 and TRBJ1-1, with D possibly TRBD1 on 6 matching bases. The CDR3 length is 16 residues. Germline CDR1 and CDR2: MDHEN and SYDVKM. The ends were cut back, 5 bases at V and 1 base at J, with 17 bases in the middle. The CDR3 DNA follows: TGTGCCAGCAGTCGACTTGACAGGTTCTCGAACACTGAAGCTTTCTTT. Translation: CASSRLDRFSNTEAFF.

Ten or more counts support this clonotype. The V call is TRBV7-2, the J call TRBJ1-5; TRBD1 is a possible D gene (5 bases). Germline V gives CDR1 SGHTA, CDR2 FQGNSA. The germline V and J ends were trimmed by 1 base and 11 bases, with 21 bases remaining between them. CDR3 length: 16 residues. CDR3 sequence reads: CASSLGTRGVDRSQHF. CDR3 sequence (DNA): TGTGCCAGCAGCTTAGGAACTCGGGGGGTGGATCGGTCCCAGCATTTT.

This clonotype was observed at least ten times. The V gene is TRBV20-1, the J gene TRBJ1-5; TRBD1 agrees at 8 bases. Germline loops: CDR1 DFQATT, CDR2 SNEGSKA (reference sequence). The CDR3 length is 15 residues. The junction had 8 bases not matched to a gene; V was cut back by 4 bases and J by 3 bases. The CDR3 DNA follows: TGCAGTGCTAACGCTGACAGGGGCTACAATCAGCCCCAGCATTTT. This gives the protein CSANADRGYNQPQHF.

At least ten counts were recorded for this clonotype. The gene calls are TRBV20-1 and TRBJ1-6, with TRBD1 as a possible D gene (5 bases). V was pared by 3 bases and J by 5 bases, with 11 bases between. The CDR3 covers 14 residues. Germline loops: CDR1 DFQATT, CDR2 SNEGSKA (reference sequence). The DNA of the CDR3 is TGCAGTGCTAGTCGGGGCACAGATAATTCACCCCTCCACTTT. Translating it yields CSASRGTDNSPLHF.

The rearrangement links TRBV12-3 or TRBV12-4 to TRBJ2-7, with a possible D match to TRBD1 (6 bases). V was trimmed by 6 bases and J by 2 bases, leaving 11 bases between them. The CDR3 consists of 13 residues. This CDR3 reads CASRYRDTYEQYF. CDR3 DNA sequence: TGTGCCAGCAGGTACAGGGACACCTACGAGCAGTACTTC.

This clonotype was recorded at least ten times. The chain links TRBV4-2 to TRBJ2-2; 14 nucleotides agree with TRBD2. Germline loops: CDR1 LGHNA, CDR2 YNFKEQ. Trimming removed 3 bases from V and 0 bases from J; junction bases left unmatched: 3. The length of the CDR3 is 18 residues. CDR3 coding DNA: TGTGCCAGCAGCCAGGAGACTAGCGGGGGGGCGAACACCGGGGAGCTGTTTTTT. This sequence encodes CASSQETSGGANTGELFF.

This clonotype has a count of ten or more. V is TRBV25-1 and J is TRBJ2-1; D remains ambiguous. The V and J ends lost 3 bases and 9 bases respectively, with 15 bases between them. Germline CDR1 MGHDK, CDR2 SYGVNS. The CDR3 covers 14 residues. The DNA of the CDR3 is TGTGCCAGCAGTGATTTATATTTAGCTAGTGAGCAGTTCTTC. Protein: CASSDLYLASEQFF.

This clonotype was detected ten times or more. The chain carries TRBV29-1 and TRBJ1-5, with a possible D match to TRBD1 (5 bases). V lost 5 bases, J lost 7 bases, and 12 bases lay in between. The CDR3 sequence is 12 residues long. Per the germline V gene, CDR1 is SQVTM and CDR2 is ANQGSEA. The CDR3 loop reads CSVQDTGQPQHF. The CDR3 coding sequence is TGCAGCGTTCAGGACACGGGGCAGCCCCAGCATTTT.

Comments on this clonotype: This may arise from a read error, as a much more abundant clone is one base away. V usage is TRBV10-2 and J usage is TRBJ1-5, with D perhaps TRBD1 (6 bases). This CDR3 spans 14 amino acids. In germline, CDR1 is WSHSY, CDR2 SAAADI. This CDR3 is CTSRGGHSNQPQHF. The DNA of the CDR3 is TGCACCAGCAGGGGTGGGCATAGCAATCAGCCCCAGCATTTT.

CDR3 DNA: TGTGCCAGCTCACCACCCAGGGGGGCCGTCTTGGAGACCCAGTACTTC. Protein sequence: CASSPPRGAVLETQYF. This sequence joins TRBV18 and TRBJ2-5, with a tentative D call TRBD1 (7 bases). V was trimmed by 0 bases and J by 5 bases, leaving 16 bases between them. Germline CDR1 is KGHSH and CDR2 is LQKENI. The CDR3 length is 16 residues.

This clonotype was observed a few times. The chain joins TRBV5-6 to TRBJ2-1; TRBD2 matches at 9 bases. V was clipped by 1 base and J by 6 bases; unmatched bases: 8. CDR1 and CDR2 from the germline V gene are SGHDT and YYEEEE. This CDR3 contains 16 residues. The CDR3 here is CASSLRPSGVPNEQFF. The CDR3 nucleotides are TGTGCCAGCAGCTTGCGCCCTAGCGGGGTCCCCAATGAGCAGTTCTTC.

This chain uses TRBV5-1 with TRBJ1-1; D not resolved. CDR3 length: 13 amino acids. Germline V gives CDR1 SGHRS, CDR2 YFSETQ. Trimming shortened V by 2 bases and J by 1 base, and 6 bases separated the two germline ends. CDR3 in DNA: TGCGCCAGCAGCTTATGGAAGAACACTGAAGCTTTCTTT. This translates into CASSLWKNTEAFF.

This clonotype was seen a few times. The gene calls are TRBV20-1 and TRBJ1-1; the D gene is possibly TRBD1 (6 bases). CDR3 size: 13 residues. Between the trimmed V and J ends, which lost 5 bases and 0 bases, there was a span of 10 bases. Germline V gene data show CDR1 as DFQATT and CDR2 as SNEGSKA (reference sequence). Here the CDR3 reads CSADQGLNTEAFF. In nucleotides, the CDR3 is TGCAGTGCTGACCAGGGGCTGAACACTGAAGCTTTCTTT.

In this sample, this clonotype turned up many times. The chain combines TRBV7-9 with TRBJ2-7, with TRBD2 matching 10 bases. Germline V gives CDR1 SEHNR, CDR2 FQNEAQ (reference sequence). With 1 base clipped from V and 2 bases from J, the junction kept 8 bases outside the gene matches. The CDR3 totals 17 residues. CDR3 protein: CASSLGLAGALAYEQYF. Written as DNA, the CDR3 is TGTGCCAGCAGCTTAGGACTAGCGGGTGCCCTCGCCTACGAGCAGTACTTC.

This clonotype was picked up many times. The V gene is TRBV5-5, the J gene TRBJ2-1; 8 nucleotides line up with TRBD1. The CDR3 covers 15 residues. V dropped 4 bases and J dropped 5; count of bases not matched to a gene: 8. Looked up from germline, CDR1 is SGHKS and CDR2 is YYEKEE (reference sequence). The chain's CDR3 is CASSPGQGWDNEQFF. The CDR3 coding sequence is TGTGCCAGCAGCCCAGGACAGGGTTGGGACAATGAGCAGTTCTTC.

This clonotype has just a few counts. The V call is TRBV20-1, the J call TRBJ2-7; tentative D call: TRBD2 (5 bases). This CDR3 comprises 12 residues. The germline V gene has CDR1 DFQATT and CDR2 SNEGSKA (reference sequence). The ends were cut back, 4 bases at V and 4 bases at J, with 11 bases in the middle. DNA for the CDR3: TGCAGTGCTAAACGGGATAGATACGAGCAGTACTTC. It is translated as CSAKRDRYEQYF.

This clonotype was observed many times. CDR3 loop: CASSEAFVAGVSETQYF. CDR3 in DNA: TGTGCCAGCAGTGAGGCCTTTGTAGCGGGAGTGTCAGAGACCCAGTACTTC. The V and J genes are TRBV25-1 and TRBJ2-5, with 9 bases fitting TRBD2. CDR1 is MGHDK and CDR2 is SYGVNS in the germline V gene. Germline trimming cut 3 bases from V and 4 bases from J; bases unmatched to any gene: 12. The CDR3 extends over 17 amino acids.

The CDR3 nucleotides are TGTGCCAGCAGCCGTGGAAAAGGTGACAAAAACATTCAGTACTTC. Amino acid sequence: CASSRGKGDKNIQYF. The rearrangement joins TRBV11-2 to TRBJ2-4; D is ambiguous. V lost 5 bases and J 3 bases, leaving 14 bases between the germline ends. This CDR3 spans 15 amino acids. Germline V gene lookup returns CDR1 SGHAT and CDR2 FQNNGV.

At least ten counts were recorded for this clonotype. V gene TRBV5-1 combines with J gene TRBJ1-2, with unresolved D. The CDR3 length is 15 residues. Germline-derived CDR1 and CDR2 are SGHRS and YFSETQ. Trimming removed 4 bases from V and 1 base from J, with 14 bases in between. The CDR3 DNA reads TGCGCCAGCAGCGCCCCAGGAAACTTTAACTATGGCTACACCTTC. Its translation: CASSAPGNFNYGYTF. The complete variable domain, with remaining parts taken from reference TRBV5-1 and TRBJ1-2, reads KAGVTQTPRYLIKTRGQQVTLSCSPISGHRSVSWYQQTPGQGLQFLFEYFSETQRNKGNFPGRFSGRQFSNSRSEMNVSTLELGDSALYLCASSAPGNFNYGYTFGSGTRLTVV.

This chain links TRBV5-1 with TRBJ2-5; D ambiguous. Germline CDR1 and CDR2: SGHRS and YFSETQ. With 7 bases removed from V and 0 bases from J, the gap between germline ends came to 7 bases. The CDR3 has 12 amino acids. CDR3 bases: TGCGCCAGCGGCCTTTACCAAGAGACCCAGTACTTC. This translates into CASGLYQETQYF. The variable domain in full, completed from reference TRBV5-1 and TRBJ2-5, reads KAGVTQTPRYLIKTRGQQVTLSCSPISGHRSVSWYQQTPGQGLQFLFEYFSETQRNKGNFPGRFSGRQFSNSRSEMNVSTLELGDSALYLCASGLYQETQYFGPGTRLLVL.

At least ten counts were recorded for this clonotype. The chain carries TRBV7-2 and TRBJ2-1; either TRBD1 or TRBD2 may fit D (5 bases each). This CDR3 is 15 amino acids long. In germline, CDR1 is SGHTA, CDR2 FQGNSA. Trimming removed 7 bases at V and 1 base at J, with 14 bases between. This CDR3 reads CASNPLRESYNEQFF. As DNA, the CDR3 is TGTGCCAGCAATCCACTCAGGGAGTCCTACAATGAGCAGTTCTTC.

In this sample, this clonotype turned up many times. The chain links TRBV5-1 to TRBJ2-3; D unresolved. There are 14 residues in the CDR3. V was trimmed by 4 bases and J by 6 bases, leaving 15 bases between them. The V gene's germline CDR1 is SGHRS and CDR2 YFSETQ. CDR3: CASSLGPEADTQYF. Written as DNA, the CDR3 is TGCGCCAGCAGCCTTGGGCCGGAAGCGGATACGCAGTATTTT.

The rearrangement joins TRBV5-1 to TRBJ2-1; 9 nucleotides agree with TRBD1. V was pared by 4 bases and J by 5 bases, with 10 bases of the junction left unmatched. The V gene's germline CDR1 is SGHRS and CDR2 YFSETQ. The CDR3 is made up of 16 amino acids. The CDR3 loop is CASSIWTGDTDNEQFF. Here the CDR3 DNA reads TGCGCCAGCAGCATCTGGACAGGGGATACTGACAATGAGCAGTTCTTC.

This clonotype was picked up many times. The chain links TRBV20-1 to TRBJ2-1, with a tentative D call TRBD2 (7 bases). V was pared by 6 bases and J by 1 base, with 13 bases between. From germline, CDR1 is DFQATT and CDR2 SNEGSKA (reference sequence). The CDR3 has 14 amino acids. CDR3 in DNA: TGCAGTGCCCGAAGGGGGGGATCCTACAATGAGCAGTTCTTC. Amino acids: CSARRGGSYNEQFF.

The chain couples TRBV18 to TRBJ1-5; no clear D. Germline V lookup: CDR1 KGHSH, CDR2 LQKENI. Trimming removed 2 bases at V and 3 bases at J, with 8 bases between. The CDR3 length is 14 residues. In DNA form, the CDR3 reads TGTGCCAGCTCACCAGTGGAAAACAATCAGCCCCAGCATTTT. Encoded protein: CASSPVENNQPQHF. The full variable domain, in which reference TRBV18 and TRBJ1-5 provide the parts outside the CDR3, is NAGVMQNPRHLVRRRGQEARLRCSPMKGHSHVYWYRQLPEEGLKFMVYLQKENIIDESGMPKERFSAEFPKEGPSILRIQQVVRGDSAAYFCASSPVENNQPQHFGDGTRLSIL.

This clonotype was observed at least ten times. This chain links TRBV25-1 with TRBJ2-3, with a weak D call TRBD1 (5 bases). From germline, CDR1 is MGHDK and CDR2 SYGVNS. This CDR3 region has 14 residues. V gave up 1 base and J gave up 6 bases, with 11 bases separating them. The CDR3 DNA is TGTGCCAGCAGTGAATCCAGGGCCGGCGATACGCAGTATTTT. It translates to CASSESRAGDTQYF.

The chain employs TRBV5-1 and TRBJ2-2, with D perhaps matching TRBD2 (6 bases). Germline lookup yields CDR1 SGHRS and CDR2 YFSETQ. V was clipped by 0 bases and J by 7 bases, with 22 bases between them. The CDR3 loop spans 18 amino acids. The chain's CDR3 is CASSLEVSGALLSGELFF. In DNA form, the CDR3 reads TGCGCCAGCAGCTTGGAGGTTAGCGGCGCGCTTCTAAGCGGGGAGCTGTTTTTT.

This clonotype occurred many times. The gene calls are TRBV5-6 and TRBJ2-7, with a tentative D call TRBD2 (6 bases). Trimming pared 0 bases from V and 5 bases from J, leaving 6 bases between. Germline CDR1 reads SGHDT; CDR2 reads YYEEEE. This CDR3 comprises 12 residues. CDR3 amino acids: CASSLGTNEQYF. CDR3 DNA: TGTGCCAGCAGCTTGGGGACTAACGAGCAGTACTTC.

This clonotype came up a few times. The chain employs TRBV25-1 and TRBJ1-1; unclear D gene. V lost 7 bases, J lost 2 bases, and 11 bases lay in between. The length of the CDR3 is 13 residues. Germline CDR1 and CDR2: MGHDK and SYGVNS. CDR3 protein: CASTRALNTEAFF. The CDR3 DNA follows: TGTGCCAGCACTCGGGCCCTCAACACTGAAGCTTTCTTT.

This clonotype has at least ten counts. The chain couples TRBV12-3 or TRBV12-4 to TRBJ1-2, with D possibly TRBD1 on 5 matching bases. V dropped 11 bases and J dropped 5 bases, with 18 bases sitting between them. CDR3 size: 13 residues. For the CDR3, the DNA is TGTGCCTGCACTCGGGACGGAAGTTATGGCTACACCTTC. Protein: CACTRDGSYGYTF.